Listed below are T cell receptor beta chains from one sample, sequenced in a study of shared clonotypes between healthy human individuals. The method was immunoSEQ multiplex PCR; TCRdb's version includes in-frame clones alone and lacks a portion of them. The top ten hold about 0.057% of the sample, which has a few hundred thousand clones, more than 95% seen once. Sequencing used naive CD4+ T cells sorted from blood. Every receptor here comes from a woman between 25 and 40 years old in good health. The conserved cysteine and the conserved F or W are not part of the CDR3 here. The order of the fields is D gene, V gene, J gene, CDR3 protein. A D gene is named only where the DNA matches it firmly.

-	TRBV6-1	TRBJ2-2	ASSDSFGGELF
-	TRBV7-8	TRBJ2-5	ASRLKALAERETQY
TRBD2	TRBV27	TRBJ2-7	ASSDSGRNYEQY
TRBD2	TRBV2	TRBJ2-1	ASGRLAANEQF
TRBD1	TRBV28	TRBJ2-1	ASSKGAIRNEQF
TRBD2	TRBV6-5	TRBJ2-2	ASSTLADYTGELF
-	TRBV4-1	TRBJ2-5	ASSQVNREETQY
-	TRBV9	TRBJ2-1	ASSVSGLSYNEQF
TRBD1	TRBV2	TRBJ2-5	ASNGQGVQETQY
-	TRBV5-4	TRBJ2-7	ASSSPQGSSYEQY
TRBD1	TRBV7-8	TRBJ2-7	ASSVPGTATYEQY
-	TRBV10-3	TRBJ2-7	AIMGNSYEQY
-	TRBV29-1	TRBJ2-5	SVDLSLGLETQY
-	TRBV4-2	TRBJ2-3	ASSQVPGAGDTQY
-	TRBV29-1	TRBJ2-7	SVEGLGSDEQY
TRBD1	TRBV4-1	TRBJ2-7	ASSLSTGVTYEQY
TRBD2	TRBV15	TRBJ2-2	ATSRDPGGAMGELF
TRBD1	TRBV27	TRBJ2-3	ASSTRQGSDTQY
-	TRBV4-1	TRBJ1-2	ASSHSAVPVAPGYT
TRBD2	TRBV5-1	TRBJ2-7	ASSLELFGGSKEQY